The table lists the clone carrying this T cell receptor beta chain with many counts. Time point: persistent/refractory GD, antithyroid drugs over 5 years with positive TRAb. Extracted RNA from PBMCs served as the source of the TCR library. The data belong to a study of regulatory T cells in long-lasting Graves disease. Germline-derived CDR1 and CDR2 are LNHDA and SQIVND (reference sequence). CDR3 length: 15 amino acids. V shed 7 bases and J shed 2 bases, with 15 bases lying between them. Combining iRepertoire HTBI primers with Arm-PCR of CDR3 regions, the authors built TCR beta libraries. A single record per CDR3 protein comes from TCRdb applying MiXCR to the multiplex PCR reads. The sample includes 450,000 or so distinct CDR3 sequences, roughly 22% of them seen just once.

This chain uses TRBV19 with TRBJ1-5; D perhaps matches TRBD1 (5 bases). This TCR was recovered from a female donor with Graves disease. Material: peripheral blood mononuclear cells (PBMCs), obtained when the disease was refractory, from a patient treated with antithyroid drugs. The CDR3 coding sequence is TGTGCCAGTAACTTACAGGCGAGGGGCAATCAGCCCCAGCATTTT. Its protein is CASNLQARGNQPQHF.